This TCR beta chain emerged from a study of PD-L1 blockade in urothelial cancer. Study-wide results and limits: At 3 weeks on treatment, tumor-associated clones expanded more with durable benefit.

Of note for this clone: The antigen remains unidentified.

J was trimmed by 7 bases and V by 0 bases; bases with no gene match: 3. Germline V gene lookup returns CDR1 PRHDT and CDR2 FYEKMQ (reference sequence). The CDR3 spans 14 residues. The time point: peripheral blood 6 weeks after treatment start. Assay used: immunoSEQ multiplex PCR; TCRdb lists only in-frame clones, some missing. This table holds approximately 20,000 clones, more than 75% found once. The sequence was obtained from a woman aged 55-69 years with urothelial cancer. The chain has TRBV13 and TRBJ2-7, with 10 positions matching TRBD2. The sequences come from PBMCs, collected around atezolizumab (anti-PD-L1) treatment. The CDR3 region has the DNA TGTGCCAGCAGCTTAGGGGGACTAGCGTGGGAGCAGTACTTC. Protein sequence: CASSLGGLAWEQYF. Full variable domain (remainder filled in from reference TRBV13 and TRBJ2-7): AAGVIQSPRHLIKEKRETATLKCYPIPRHDTVYWYQQGPGQDPQFLISFYEKMQSDKGSIPDRFSAQQFSDYHSELNMSSLELGDSALYFCASSLGGLAWEQYFGPGTRLTVT.